A selection of T cell receptor beta chains follows, all from one sample in a study of blood T cell repertoires in COVID-19. The protocol was immunoSEQ multiplex PCR, while the TCRdb copy is restricted to in-frame clones and leaves out a portion. The repertoire includes some 100,000 clones, around 89% of them detected once, and 4.8% sits in the top ten. The sequenced sample was peripheral blood. These receptors were obtained from a woman at least 80 years old with active COVID-19. Both conserved end residues are part of each CDR3. The D gene is left open where the match is weak. Size tells how often a clone was seen (once, few, many) or the class of an expanded clone, and some rows leave it out.

V	J	size	D	DNA	CDR3
TRBV4-3	TRBJ2-1	-	TRBD2	TGCGCCAGCAGCCCCCTAGCGGTCTCCTACAATGAGCAGTTCTTC	CASSPLAVSYNEQFF
TRBV3-1/TRBV3-2	TRBJ2-1	-	TRBD1	TGTGCCAGCAGCCTAGAGGGGGCGCAATACAATGAGCAGTTCTTC	CASSLEGAQYNEQFF
TRBV9	TRBJ2-1	-	-	TGTGCCAGCAGCCCCCGGGAAGGAACCTACAATGAGCAGTTCTTC	CASSPREGTYNEQFF
TRBV15	TRBJ2-3	-	TRBD1	TGTGCCACCAGCAGAGCTAGGGGGCTGGCGGATACGCAGTATTTT	CATSRARGLADTQYF
TRBV5-6	TRBJ1-6	-	-	TGTGCCAGCAGCCCCAGGGGCTCCTATAATTCACCCCTCCACTTT	CASSPRGSYNSPLHF
TRBV7-2	TRBJ2-1	-	-	TGTGCCAGCAGCTGGACTGGGATGGGTGAGCAGTTCTTC	CASSWTGMGEQFF
TRBV4-3	TRBJ1-1	-	-	TGCGCCAGCAGCCAAGATCGGTTTGGAGCGAACACTGAAGCTTTCTTT	CASSQDRFGANTEAFF
TRBV7-9	TRBJ2-2	-	TRBD2	TGTGCCAGCAGTTCAACCGGGACTAGCGGGCCGGAGCGGGGCGGGGAGCTGTTTTTT	CASSSTGTSGPERGGELFF
TRBV19	TRBJ1-5	few	TRBD1	TGTGCCAGTAGTTTGGACAGGGATCAGCCCCAGCATTTT	CASSLDRDQPQHF
TRBV7-9	TRBJ1-2	-	-	TGTGCCAGCAGCTCCTACGGGACTCGAGGAAATGGCTACACCTTC	CASSSYGTRGNGYTF
TRBV29-1	TRBJ2-5	-	-	TGCAGCGTTGATCACCTAACTCGGGAGACCCAGTACTTC	CSVDHLTRETQYF
TRBV27	TRBJ2-4	once	TRBD1	TGTGCCAGCAGTTCGACAGGGGAAACTCAGTACTTC	CASSSTGETQYF
TRBV3-1/TRBV3-2	TRBJ2-7	-	TRBD2	TGTGCCAGCAGCCAAGTCAACTTAGGGACAGAAGGACTAGCGGGAGGACCCGAGCAGTACTTC	CASSQVNLGTEGLAGGPEQYF
TRBV28	TRBJ1-3	-	-	TGTGCCAGCAGCTCCCCCTACGCCATATATTTT	CASSSPYAIYF
TRBV10-3	TRBJ1-1	-	-	TGTGCCATCAGACCCCGATCTCAGGGATCTAATACTGAAGCTTTCTTT	CAIRPRSQGSNTEAFF